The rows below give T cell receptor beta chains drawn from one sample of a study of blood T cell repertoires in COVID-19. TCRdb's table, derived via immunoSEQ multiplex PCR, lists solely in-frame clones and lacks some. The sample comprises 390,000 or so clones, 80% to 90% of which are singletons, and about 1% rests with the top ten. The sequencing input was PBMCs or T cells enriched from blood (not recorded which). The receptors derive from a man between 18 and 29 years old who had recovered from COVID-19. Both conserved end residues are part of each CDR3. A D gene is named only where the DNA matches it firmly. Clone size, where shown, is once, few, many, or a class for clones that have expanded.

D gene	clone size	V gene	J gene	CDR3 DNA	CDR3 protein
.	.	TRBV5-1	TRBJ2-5	TGCGCCAGCAGCTTGAGGGGTGGAGAGACCCAGTACTTC	CASSLRGGETQYF
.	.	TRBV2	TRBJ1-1	TGTGCCAGCAGTGCAGGGCCGAACACTGAAGCTTTCTTT	CASSAGPNTEAFF
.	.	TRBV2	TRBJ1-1	TGTGCCACCACAGGGTTTTTGGGCCTTGAAGCTTTCTTT	CATTGFLGLEAFF
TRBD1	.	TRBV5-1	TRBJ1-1	TGCGCCAGCAGCCAGAACCCGACAGGGAGGAAGACTGAAGCTTTCTTT	CASSQNPTGRKTEAFF
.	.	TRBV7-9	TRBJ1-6	TGTGCCAGCAGCCCGGGGGACTGGGGTTCACCCCTCCACTTT	CASSPGDWGSPLHF
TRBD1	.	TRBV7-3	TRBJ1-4	TGTGCCAGCAGCTTACCAGGGGGCGAGAGTGAAAAACTGTTTTTT	CASSLPGGESEKLFF
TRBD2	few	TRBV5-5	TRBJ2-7	TGTGCCAGCAGCTTGGTACTAGCGGGGGTTCTTTCCTACGAGCAGTACTTC	CASSLVLAGVLSYEQYF
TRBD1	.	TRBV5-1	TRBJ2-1	TGCGCCAGCAGGGGACAGGGAGGCTACAATGAGCAGTTCTTC	CASRGQGGYNEQFF
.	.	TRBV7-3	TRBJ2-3	TGTGCCAGCAGCTATGAGAGTGGTAATACGCAGTATTTT	CASSYESGNTQYF
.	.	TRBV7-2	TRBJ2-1	TGTGCCAGCAGCTTTTTAGGGGACTCCTACAATGAGCAGTTCTTC	CASSFLGDSYNEQFF
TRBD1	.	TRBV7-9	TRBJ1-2	TGTGCCAGCGCGGCCTCTAAAAAGGACAGGGGTAACTATGGCTACACCTTC	CASAASKKDRGNYGYTF
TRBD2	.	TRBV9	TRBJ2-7	TGTGCCAGCAGCGTAGCTCCGGGAGGGGAGCAGTACTTC	CASSVAPGGEQYF
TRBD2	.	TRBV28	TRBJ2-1	TGTGCCAGCACCACGGGGGGGTTCTCCTACAATGAGCAGTTCTTC	CASTTGGFSYNEQFF
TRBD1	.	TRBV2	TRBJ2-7	TGTGCCAGCAGGGCCTCGGGACAGGCCTACGAGCAGTACTTC	CASRASGQAYEQYF
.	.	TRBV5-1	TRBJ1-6	TGCGCCAGCAGCTTGGGCGGGGAGACCTCGGGGAATTCACCCCTCCACTTT	CASSLGGETSGNSPLHF
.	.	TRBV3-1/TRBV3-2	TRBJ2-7	TGTGCCAGCAGCCAAACTAGGGGAGGCGAGCAGTACTTC	CASSQTRGGEQYF
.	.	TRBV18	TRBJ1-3	TGTGCCAGCTCACCCCAGGACACAGGCTCTGGAAACACCATATATTTT	CASSPQDTGSGNTIYF
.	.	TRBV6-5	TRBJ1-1	TGTGCCAGCAGTTACATCGAAGCTAACACTGAAGCTTTCTTT	CASSYIEANTEAFF
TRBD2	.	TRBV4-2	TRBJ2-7	TGTGCCAGCAGCCAAGAACTAGCGGGAGTAAACGAGCAGTACTTC	CASSQELAGVNEQYF
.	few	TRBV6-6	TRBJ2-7	TGTGCCACCAGGCAGGGAACGGCCTACGAGCAGTACTTC	CATRQGTAYEQYF
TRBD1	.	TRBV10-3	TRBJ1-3	TGTGCCATCACCCCTGACAGGGGGGCCACCATATATTTT	CAITPDRGATIYF
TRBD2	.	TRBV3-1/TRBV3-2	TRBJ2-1	TGTGCCAGCAGCCCGACTATAGCGGGGGAGCAGTTCTTC	CASSPTIAGEQFF
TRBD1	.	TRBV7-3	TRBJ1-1	TGTGCCAGCAGCTTAATTCTTTTCGGGGGACAGGCCATCACTGAAGCTTTCTTT	CASSLILFGGQAITEAFF
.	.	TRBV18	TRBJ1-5	TGTGCCAGCTCACCACCCTCTAGTACTCAGCCCCAGCATTTT	CASSPPSSTQPQHF
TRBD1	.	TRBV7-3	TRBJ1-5	TGTGCCAGCAGCTATAAAAGGACAGGGCGGAATCAGCCCCAGCATTTT	CASSYKRTGRNQPQHF
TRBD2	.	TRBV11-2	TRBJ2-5	TGTGCCAGCAGCCCAGGACTAGCGGGGGGAGAGACCCAGTACTTC	CASSPGLAGGETQYF
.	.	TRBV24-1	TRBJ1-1	TGTGCCACCGCGTCGCCCGGGAACACTGAAGCTTTCTTT	CATASPGNTEAFF
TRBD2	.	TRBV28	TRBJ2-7	TGTGCCAGCAGTTTGGTGAGCGGGAACTCCTACGAGCAGTACTTC	CASSLVSGNSYEQYF
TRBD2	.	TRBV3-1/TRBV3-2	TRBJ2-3	TGTGCCAGCAGCCGGAGGGAGGGCCGCACAGATACGCAGTATTTT	CASSRREGRTDTQYF
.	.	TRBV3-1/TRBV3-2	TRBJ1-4	TGTGCCAGCAGCCAGGCCAATGAAAAACTGTTTTTT	CASSQANEKLFF
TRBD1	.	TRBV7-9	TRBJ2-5	TGTGCCAGCAGCTCGACAGGGTCCCAGACCCAGTACTTC	CASSSTGSQTQYF
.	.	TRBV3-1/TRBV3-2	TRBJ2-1	TGTGCCAGCAGCCCGATATCCCAAGGGCAACTAGGGTTGAATGAGCAGTTCTTC	CASSPISQGQLGLNEQFF
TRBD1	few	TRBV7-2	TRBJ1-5	TGTGCCAGCAGCCCGGGACAGTGGAGCAATCAGCCCCAGCATTTT	CASSPGQWSNQPQHF
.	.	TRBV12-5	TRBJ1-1	TGTGCTAGTGGTTTGTATGCACAACCGAACACTGAAGCTTTCTTT	CASGLYAQPNTEAFF
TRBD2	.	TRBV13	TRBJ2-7	TGTGCCAGCAGCTGGGCGGGACTAGAAAACTACGAGCAGTACTTC	CASSWAGLENYEQYF
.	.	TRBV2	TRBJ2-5	TGTGCCAGCAGGGAGGGCCTCGGGGGGACCCAGTACTTC	CASREGLGGTQYF
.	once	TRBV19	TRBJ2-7	TGTGCCAGTAGTATGGTTCAGGGCTACGAGCAGTACTTC	CASSMVQGYEQYF
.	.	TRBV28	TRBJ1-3	TGTGCCAGCAGTTTAGGCTGGGGAAACACCATATATTTT	CASSLGWGNTIYF
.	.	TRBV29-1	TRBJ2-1	TGCAGCGTTGTAGGGGGGGCCTATGAGCAGTTCTTC	CSVVGGAYEQFF
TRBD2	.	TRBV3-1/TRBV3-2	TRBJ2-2	TGTGCCAGCAGCCAAGGTCCAACTAGCGGGAGGGCCCTAAAGAGCACCGGGGAGCTGTTTTTT	CASSQGPTSGRALKSTGELFF